This TCR beta chain stems from a study of prognosis after radiotherapy for stage I lung cancer. Study at large: All non-small cell lung cancer patients were considered medically inoperable. Radiotherapy preceded distant metastases in several patients (median about 7 months); some 14 showed no significant progression.

TCR beta CDR3 amplification from genomic DNA was performed by two-round multiplex PCR. During first-round PCR, primers specific to each TRBV and TRBJ gene were used. TCRdb independently ran MiXCR on the multiplex PCR reads; one entry per CDR3 protein. The data contain about 14,000 distinct CDR3 sequences, roughly 49% of them seen just once; the ten biggest clones take up over 35%. Study-level results: After stereotactic body radiation therapy, unique TCR clone counts dropped from a median of 10,088 to 6,861. Differing TRBV and TRBJ gene usage was reportedly seen between patients with and without metastases.

This clonotype was recorded many times. The target antigen is unknown. The input for sequencing was PBMCs, taken before or after stereotactic body radiation therapy (not recorded which). This receptor was taken from a donor aged 50 or older with non-small cell lung cancer.

CDR3 sequence: CASSFDGNTDTQYF. The CDR3 nucleotides read TGTGCCAGCAGTTTTGATGGGAACACAGATACGCAGTATTTT. This chain connects TRBV27 to TRBJ2-3; D not resolved. V was shortened by 3 bases and J by 2 bases, with 9 bases between the two germline ends. Germline V gives CDR1 MNHEY, CDR2 SMNVEV (reference sequence). This CDR3 has 14 amino acids.